A selection of T cell receptor beta chains follows, all from one sample in a study of cytomegalovirus exposure and HLA in healthy donors. The repertoire was sequenced with immunoSEQ multiplex PCR; TCRdb's copy has only in-frame clones and lacks some. The table includes about 130,000 clones, roughly three quarters detected once. Sequencing was performed on PBMCs. The source is a man aged 40-49 years in good health and CMV-seronegative. CDR3s include the opening cysteine and the closing phenylalanine or tryptophan. A D gene is named only where the DNA matches it firmly. Clone size is given for some rows only: seen once, a few or many times, or a class if the clone is expanded.

V gene,clone size,J gene,D gene,CDR3 protein,CDR3 DNA
TRBV9,once,TRBJ2-7,-,CASSVSPSYEQYF,TGTGCCAGCAGCGTAAGCCCTTCCTACGAGCAGTACTTC
TRBV7-9,-,TRBJ1-4,-,CASSLGGDDEKLFF,TGTGCCAGCAGCTTAGGGGGGGATGATGAAAAACTGTTTTTT
TRBV19,few,TRBJ2-1,-,CASSTARRIGGGQDNEQFF,TGTGCCAGTAGTACGGCTAGGCGAATAGGCGGGGGACAAGACAATGAGCAGTTCTTC
TRBV7-8,-,TRBJ2-7,TRBD2,CASSLGRGGNYEQYF,TGTGCCAGCAGCTTAGGGCGGGGGGGCAACTACGAGCAGTACTTC
TRBV7-8,-,TRBJ2-7,-,CASSLTARGYEQYF,TGTGCCAGCAGCTTAACTGCCCGGGGCTACGAGCAGTACTTC
TRBV30,few,TRBJ2-6,TRBD2,CARSGGGSGANVLTF,TGTGCCAGAAGCGGGGGGGGCTCTGGGGCCAACGTCCTGACTTTC
TRBV4-2,-,TRBJ2-1,-,CASSQGERVAYNEQFF,TGTGCCAGCAGCCAAGGGGAGCGGGTAGCTTACAATGAGCAGTTCTTC
TRBV30,-,TRBJ2-3,TRBD1,CAWSVGTGGVTDTQYF,TGTGCCTGGAGTGTCGGGACAGGGGGCGTCACAGATACGCAGTATTTT
TRBV11-3,-,TRBJ2-1,TRBD2,CASSLGTSGAPSNEQFF,TGTGCCAGCAGCCTAGGGACTAGCGGGGCCCCAAGCAATGAGCAGTTCTTC
TRBV7-9,-,TRBJ2-1,TRBD1,CASSATRDRGNEQFF,TGTGCCAGCAGCGCTACCCGGGACAGGGGGAATGAGCAGTTCTTC
TRBV19,-,TRBJ1-5,-,CASIGGRNQPQHF,TGTGCCAGTATAGGGGGTAGGAATCAGCCCCAGCATTTT
TRBV2,-,TRBJ2-7,-,CASSEREPPYEQYF,TGTGCCAGCAGTGAACGGGAACCCCCCTACGAGCAGTACTTC
TRBV30,-,TRBJ2-7,TRBD1,CAWRTGGIHEQYF,TGTGCCTGGAGGACAGGGGGTATACACGAGCAGTACTTC
TRBV4-3,once,TRBJ1-2,-,CASSQGFSSYLNYGYTF,TGCGCCAGCAGCCAAGGCTTTTCAAGCTACCTAAACTATGGCTACACCTTC